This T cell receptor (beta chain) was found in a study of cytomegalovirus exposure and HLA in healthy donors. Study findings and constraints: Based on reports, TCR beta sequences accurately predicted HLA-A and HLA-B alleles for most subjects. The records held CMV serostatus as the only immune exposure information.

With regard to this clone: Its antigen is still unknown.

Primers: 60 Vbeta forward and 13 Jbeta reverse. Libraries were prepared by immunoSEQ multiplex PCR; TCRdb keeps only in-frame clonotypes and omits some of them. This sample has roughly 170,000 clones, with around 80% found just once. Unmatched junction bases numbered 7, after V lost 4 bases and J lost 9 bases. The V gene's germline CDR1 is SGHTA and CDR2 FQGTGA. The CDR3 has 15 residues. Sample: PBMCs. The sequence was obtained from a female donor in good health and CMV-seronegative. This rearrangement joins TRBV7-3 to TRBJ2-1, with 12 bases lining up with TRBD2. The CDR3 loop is CASSYSSGGAPEQFF. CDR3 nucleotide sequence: TGTGCCAGCAGCTACTCTAGCGGGGGGGCCCCTGAGCAGTTCTTC.